The present entry profiles one T cell receptor beta chain with its context. Its antigen is not yet known. No base-level quality is on record; no much larger clone is a single base apart. This record belongs to a study of OX40 agonist ivuxolimab in advanced cancers. A note on the overall study: Ivuxolimab was a fully human IgG2 agonistic monoclonal antibody targeting the costimulatory receptor OX40 (CD134). Intravenous ivuxolimab was administered to patients every 2 weeks at six dose levels: 0.01, 0.1, 0.3, 1.5, 3 and 10 mg/kg. Of the roughly 51 patients in dose escalation, 19 had hepatocellular carcinoma, about 15 had melanoma, 9 had renal cell carcinoma and 9 had head and neck cancer. A male proportion of around 80% and a mean age of approximately 55 years, ranging from roughly 23 to 79, were recorded for the dose-escalation cohort. Prior anti-PD-1, anti-PD-L1 or anti-CTLA-4 therapy was permitted, and checkpoint inhibitors had been received by about 37% of dose-escalation patients. Partial responses occurred in three dose-escalation patients, of whom one had hepatocellular carcinoma and two had cutaneous melanoma. Peripheral TCRbeta sequencing was intended to test whether TCR sequence diversity was altered and clonal T-cell expansion was caused by ivuxolimab. The monotherapy dose-escalation portion (N ≈ 52 patients) of the phase I ivuxolimab trial is reported in the paper. On the study overall, not on this receptor specifically: The antigen specificity of the peripheral T cells that underwent clonal expansion was not determined. On average, CD8+ T cells showed more expanded clones than CD4+ T cells after ivuxolimab. Low levels of normalized T-cell clonal expansion were also shown by some nonresponding patients. In the 0.1-3.0 mg/kg groups, partial responders were among the patients with the lowest normalized peripheral clonal expansion, particularly in CD8+ T cells. Clonal expansion of both CD4+ and CD8+ blood T cells was observed from baseline to week 6 at doses 0.1 to 3.0 mg/kg.

The trial excluded patients who had a history of autoimmune disease or who were on systemic immunosuppression. Peripheral blood for TCR sequencing was drawn from every dose cohort at baseline, at cycle 4 day 1 and at cycle 7 day 1. The samples were taken from a phase I, first-in-human, multicenter, open-label dose-escalation trial of ivuxolimab. Adults with locally advanced or metastatic head and neck squamous cell, hepatocellular, melanoma or renal cell carcinoma were enrolled in the trial. Before TCR sequencing, CD4+ and CD8+ T cells were separately sorted from peripheral blood. Genomic DNA was isolated from the sorted cells so that the TCRbeta CDR3 region could be sequenced. The immunoSEQ Assay was used to sequence the TCRbeta CDR3 regions. TCRdb's version of the immuneACCESS table is confined to in-frame rearrangements and falls short of the full clone set. An unresolved V gene accounts for under half of the shortfall where checked; the remainder is of unknown origin. The sample table holds around 72,000 clones, of which around 81% were seen once. The ten largest clones represent 8.2% of the sample.

Trimming removed 1 base from V and 4 bases from J, leaving 13 bases between the germline ends. CDR1 and CDR2 are drawn from the germline V gene: SGHRS, YFSETQ. The CDR3 numbers 15 residues from cysteine through phenylalanine. Only the CDR3 DNA is retained, 45 bases long and in frame from the first base. The chain is encoded by TRBV5-1 joined to TRBJ2-3; 5 matching bases give a weak D call of TRBD2. The specimen was CD4+ or CD8+ T cells sorted from blood, collected in a trial of the OX40 agonist ivuxolimab. This clonotype originated in an adult with an advanced solid tumor such as melanoma, head and neck, liver or kidney cancer. The nucleotide sequence is TGCGCCAGCAGCTTGTGGGGATCCGGGGCAGATACGCAGTATTTT. Translation gives CASSLWGSGADTQYF.